A selection of T cell receptor beta chains follows, all from one sample in a study of cytomegalovirus exposure and HLA in healthy donors. Data came from immunoSEQ multiplex PCR; TCRdb stores just in-frame clones and leaves some out. The repertoire includes about 170,000 clones, roughly 73% of them detected once, and over 2.5% sits in the top ten. The sample consisted of PBMCs. Receptor source: a female donor in good health and CMV-seronegative. CDR3s include the opening cysteine and the closing phenylalanine or tryptophan. The D gene is left open where the match is weak. Size is stated for part of the rows, as once, few or many counts, or as a class when the clone is expanded.

V gene	clone size	J gene	D gene	CDR3 protein	CDR3 DNA
TRBV7-3	-	TRBJ2-5	TRBD1	CASSLGQGLQETQYF	TGTGCCAGCAGCTTGGGACAGGGGCTGCAAGAGACCCAGTACTTC
TRBV7-9	-	TRBJ1-4	-	CASSLEVSRKLFF	TGTGCCAGCAGCTTAGAAGTGTCCAGAAAACTGTTTTTT
TRBV7-9	once	TRBJ2-1	TRBD2	CASSHGLASNEQFF	TGTGCCAGCAGCCACGGACTAGCCAGCAATGAGCAGTTCTTC
TRBV7-9	few	TRBJ1-5	-	CASSRGTQDSPQHF	TGTGCCAGCAGCCGCGGGACTCAGGATTCGCCCCAGCATTTT
TRBV4-1	-	TRBJ1-2	-	CASSQETANYGYTF	TGCGCCAGCAGCCAAGAGACAGCAAACTATGGCTACACCTTC
TRBV5-1	-	TRBJ1-1	-	CASSFGTEAFF	TGCGCCAGCAGCTTCGGCACTGAAGCTTTCTTT
TRBV11-2	-	TRBJ1-1	-	CASSLTSGKDTEAFF	TGTGCCAGCAGCTTAACTTCGGGGAAGGACACTGAAGCTTTCTTT
TRBV21-1	-	TRBJ2-2	-	CASSPRNRDSGLGELFF	TGTGCCAGCAGCCCTCGAAACCGGGATTCCGGGCTCGGGGAGCTGTTTTTT
TRBV4-3	few	TRBJ2-3	-	CASSQDTGFGTDTQYF	TGCGCCAGCAGCCAAGACACGGGGTTCGGCACAGATACGCAGTATTTT
TRBV10-3	-	TRBJ2-7	-	CAISEDPDYSSYEQYF	TGTGCCATCAGTGAGGACCCAGACTATAGCTCCTACGAGCAGTACTTC
TRBV29-1	once	TRBJ1-1	TRBD1	CSAWDRENTEAFF	TGCAGCGCTTGGGACAGGGAGAACACTGAAGCTTTCTTT
TRBV7-9	-	TRBJ2-5	-	CASSLDVQIETQYF	TGTGCCAGCAGCTTAGATGTCCAAATAGAGACCCAGTACTTC
TRBV19	-	TRBJ2-1	TRBD2	CASSGGSGSVAWYNEQFF	TGTGCCAGTAGTGGGGGTAGCGGGAGTGTCGCTTGGTACAATGAGCAGTTCTTC
TRBV9	-	TRBJ2-7	-	CASSAQGRLSDEQYF	TGTGCCAGCAGCGCACAGGGGAGGTTGAGCGACGAGCAGTACTTC
TRBV10-3	few	TRBJ1-2	-	CAISEEPGGNGDGYTF	TGTGCCATCAGTGAGGAACCGGGAGGGAACGGGGATGGCTACACCTTC
TRBV6-5	-	TRBJ2-2	TRBD2	CASSRLAGGAGELFF	TGTGCCAGCAGTAGACTAGCGGGGGGGGCCGGGGAGCTGTTTTTT
TRBV9	-	TRBJ1-1	-	CASSVEKGLGTEAFF	TGTGCCAGCAGCGTAGAGAAGGGGTTGGGCACTGAAGCTTTCTTT
TRBV7-8	-	TRBJ2-7	TRBD1	CASSPWDRTTYEQYF	TGTGCCAGCAGCCCCTGGGACAGGACTACCTACGAGCAGTACTTC
TRBV9	-	TRBJ2-1	-	CASSVDPERDMSIYEQFF	TGTGCCAGCAGCGTAGACCCGGAGCGGGACATGAGTATCTATGAGCAGTTCTTC
TRBV15	-	TRBJ2-3	TRBD1	CATSRSRTGASTDTQYF	TGTGCCACCAGCCGGTCCCGGACAGGGGCCAGCACAGATACGCAGTATTTT
TRBV7-9	-	TRBJ2-5	-	CASSYPGATETQYF	TGTGCCAGCAGCTATCCAGGGGCGACGGAGACCCAGTACTTC
TRBV5-6	-	TRBJ1-5	TRBD1	CASSSGQGFSNQPQHF	TGTGCCAGCAGCTCAGGACAGGGCTTTAGCAATCAGCCCCAGCATTTT
TRBV2	few	TRBJ2-3	TRBD2	CASSGSGTSGATSTDTQYF	TGTGCCAGCAGTGGCTCCGGGACTAGCGGGGCCACTAGCACAGATACGCAGTATTTT
TRBV4-1	-	TRBJ2-7	-	CASSLMDQGIEQYF	TGCGCCAGCAGCCTTATGGACCAGGGGATCGAGCAGTACTTC
TRBV10-1	-	TRBJ1-1	TRBD1	CASSQRQGAGTEAFF	TGCGCCAGCAGTCAAAGACAGGGGGCCGGCACTGAAGCTTTCTTT
TRBV29-1	few	TRBJ1-1	-	CSVRDTPNTEAFF	TGCAGCGTGAGGGACACCCCGAACACTGAAGCTTTCTTT
TRBV7-3	-	TRBJ2-5	-	CASSQGSQETQYF	TGTGCCAGCAGCCAAGGGAGCCAAGAGACCCAGTACTTC
TRBV18	-	TRBJ1-5	-	CASSPSGSNQPQHF	TGTGCCAGCTCCCCTTCGGGTAGCAATCAGCCCCAGCATTTT